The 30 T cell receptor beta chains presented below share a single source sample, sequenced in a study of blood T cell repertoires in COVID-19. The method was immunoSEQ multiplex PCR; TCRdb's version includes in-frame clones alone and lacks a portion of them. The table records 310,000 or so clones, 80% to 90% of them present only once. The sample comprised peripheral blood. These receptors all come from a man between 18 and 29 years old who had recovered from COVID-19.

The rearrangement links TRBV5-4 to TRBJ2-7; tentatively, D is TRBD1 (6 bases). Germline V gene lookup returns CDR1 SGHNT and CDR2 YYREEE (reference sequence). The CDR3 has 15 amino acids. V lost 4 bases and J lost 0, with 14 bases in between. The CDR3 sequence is CASSPNQGSSYEQYF. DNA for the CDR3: TGTGCCAGCAGCCCTAATCAGGGGAGCTCCTACGAGCAGTACTTC.

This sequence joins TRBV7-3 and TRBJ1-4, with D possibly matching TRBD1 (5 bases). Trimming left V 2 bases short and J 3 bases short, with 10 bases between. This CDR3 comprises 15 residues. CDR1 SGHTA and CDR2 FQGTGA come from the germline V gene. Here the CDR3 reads CASSLGAVANEKLFF. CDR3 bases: TGTGCCAGCAGCTTAGGGGCAGTGGCTAATGAAAAACTGTTTTTT.

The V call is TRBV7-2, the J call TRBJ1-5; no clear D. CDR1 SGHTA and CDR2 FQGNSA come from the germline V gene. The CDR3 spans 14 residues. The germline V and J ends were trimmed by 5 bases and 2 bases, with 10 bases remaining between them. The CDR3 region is CASSLTVGNQPQHF. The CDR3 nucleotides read TGTGCCAGCAGCCTTACAGTGGGCAATCAGCCCCAGCATTTT.

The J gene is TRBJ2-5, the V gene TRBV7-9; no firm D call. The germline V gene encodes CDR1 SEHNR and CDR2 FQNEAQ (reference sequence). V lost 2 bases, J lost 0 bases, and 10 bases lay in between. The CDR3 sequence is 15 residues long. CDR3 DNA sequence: TGTGCCAGCAGCTTACAAACGCGGTACCAAGAGACCCAGTACTTC. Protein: CASSLQTRYQETQYF.

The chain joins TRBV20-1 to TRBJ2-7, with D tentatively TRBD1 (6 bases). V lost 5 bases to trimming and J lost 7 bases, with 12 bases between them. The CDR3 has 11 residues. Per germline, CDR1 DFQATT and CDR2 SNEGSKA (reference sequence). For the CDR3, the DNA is TGCAGTGCTCCAACAGGGAGTGAGCAGTACTTC. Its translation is CSAPTGSEQYF.

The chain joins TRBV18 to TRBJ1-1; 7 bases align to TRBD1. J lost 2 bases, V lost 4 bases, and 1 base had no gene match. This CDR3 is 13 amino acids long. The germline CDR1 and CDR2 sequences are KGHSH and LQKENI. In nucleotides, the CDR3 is TGTGCCAGCTCACGGGACAGCAACACTGAAGCTTTCTTT. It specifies CASSRDSNTEAFF.

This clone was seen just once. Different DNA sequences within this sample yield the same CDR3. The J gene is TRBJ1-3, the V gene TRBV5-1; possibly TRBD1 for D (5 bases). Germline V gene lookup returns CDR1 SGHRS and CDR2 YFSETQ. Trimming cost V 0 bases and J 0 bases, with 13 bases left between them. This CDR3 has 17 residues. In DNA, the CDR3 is TGCGCCAGCAGCTTGGCCCCTCGACAGAGCTCTGGAAACACCATATATTTT. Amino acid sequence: CASSLAPRQSSGNTIYF.

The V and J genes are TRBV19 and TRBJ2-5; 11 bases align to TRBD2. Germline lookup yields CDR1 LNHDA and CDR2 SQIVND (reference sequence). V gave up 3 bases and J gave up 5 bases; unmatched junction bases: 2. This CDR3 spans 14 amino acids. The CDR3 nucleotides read TGTGCCAGTAGTATGACTAGCGGGGCTGAGACCCAGTACTTC. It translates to CASSMTSGAETQYF.

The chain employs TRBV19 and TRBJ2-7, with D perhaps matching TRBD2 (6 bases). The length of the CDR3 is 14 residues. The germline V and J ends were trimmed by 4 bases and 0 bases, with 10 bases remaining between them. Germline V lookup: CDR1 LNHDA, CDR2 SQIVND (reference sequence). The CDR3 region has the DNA TGTGCCAGTAGTACCTTTAGCGGCTCCTACGAGCAGTACTTC. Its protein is CASSTFSGSYEQYF.

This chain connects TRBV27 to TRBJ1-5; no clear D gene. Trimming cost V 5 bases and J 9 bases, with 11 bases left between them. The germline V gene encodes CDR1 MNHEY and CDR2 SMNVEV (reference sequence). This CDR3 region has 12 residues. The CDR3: CASSPRGGPQHF. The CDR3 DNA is TGTGCCAGCAGTCCCCGTGGCGGGCCCCAGCATTTT.

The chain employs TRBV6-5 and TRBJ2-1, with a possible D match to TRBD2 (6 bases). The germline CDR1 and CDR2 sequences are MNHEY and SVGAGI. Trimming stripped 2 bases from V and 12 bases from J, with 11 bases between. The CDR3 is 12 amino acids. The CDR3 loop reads CASSYGDSGQFF. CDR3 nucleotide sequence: TGTGCCAGCAGTTACGGGGACTCGGGGCAGTTCTTC.

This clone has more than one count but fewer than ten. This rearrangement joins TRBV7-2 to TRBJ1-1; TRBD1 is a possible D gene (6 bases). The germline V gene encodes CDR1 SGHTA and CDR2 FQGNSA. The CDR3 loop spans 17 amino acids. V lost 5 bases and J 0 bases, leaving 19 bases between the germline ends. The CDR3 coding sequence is TGTGCCAGCAGCCTTTGGACAGTCCCTCCAATGAACACTGAAGCTTTCTTT. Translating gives CASSLWTVPPMNTEAFF.

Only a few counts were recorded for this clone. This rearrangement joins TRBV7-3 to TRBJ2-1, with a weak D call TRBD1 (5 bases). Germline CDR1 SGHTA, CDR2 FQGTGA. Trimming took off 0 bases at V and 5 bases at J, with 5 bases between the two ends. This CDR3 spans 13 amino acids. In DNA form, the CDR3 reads TGTGCCAGCAGCTTAACAGGGGACAATGAGCAGTTCTTC. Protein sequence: CASSLTGDNEQFF.

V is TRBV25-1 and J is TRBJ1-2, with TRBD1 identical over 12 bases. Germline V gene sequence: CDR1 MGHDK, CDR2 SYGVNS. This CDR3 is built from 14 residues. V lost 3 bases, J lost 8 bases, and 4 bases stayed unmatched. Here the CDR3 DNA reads TGTGCCAGCAGTGACCGGGACAGGGGGCTGGGCTACACCTTC. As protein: CASSDRDRGLGYTF.

The CDR3 nucleotides are TGTGCCAGCGCGGAAGGGGCTACAGATACGCAGTATTTT. Translating it yields CASAEGATDTQYF. The genes are TRBV6-6 and TRBJ2-3; TRBD1 might be the D (5 bases). Germline assignment: CDR1 MNHNY and CDR2 SVGAGI (reference sequence). Trimming left V 8 bases short and J 3 bases short, with 12 bases between. CDR3 length: 13 residues.

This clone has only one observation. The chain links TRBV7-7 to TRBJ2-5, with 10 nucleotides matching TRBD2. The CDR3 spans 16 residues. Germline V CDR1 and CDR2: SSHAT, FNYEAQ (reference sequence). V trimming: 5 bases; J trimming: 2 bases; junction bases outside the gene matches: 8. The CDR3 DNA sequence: TGTGCCAGCAGCCCCACTAGCGGGGCCGGTCAAGAGACCCAGTACTTC. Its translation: CASSPTSGAGQETQYF.

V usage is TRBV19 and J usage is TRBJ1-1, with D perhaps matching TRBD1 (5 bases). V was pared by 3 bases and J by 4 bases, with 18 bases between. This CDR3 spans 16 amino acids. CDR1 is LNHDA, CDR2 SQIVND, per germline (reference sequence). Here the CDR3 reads CASSIPTTVVGTEAFF. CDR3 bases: TGTGCCAGTAGTATCCCGACGACAGTTGTGGGCACTGAAGCTTTCTTT.

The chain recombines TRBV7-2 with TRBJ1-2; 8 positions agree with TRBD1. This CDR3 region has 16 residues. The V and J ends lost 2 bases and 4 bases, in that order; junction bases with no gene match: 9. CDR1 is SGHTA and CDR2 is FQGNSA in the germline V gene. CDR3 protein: CASSLRPTGGVYGYTF. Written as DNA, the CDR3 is TGTGCCAGCAGCTTACGCCCCACAGGGGGAGTCTATGGCTACACCTTC.

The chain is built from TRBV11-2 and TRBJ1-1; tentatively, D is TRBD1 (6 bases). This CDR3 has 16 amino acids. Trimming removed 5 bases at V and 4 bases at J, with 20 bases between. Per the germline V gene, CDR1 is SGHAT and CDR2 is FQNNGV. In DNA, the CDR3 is TGTGCCAGCAGCGCTTTTACAGGGATCCTTCTCACTGAAGCTTTCTTT. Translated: CASSAFTGILLTEAFF.

CDR3 protein: CASSDPGTSGALSYNEQFF. DNA for the CDR3: TGTGCCAGCAGTGACCCCGGGACTAGCGGGGCCCTCTCCTACAATGAGCAGTTCTTC. The chain recombines TRBV6-4 with TRBJ2-1; 13 bases match TRBD2. The CDR3 is 19 amino acids. V trimming: 2 bases; J trimming: 0 bases; junction bases outside the gene matches: 7. Germline-derived CDR1 and CDR2 are MRHNA and SNTAGT.

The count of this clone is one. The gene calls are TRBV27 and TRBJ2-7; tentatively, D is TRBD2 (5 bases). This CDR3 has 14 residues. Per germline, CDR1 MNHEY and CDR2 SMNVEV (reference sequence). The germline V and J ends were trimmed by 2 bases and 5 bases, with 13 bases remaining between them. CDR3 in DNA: TGTGCCAGCAGTTTAACGCAAGCGAGGGACGAGCAGTACTTC. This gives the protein CASSLTQARDEQYF.

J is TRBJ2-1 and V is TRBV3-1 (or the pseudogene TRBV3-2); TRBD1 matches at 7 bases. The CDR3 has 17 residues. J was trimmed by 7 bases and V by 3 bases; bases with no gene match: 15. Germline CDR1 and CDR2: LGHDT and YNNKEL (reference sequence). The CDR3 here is CASSHRGPSTGRNEQFF. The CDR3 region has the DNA TGTGCCAGCAGCCATAGGGGGCCGTCAACAGGGAGAAATGAGCAGTTCTTC.

In DNA, the CDR3 is TGTGCCAGCAGGCAACAGGGGGCTGAGGTCTGGTTCTTC. This translates into CASRQQGAEVWFF. V and J are TRBV6-5 and TRBJ2-1; TRBD1 aligns across 9 bases. J gave up 15 bases and V 6 bases, and 12 bases lay outside the gene matches. This CDR3 has 13 residues. Germline V gene sequence: CDR1 MNHEY, CDR2 SVGAGI.

CDR3 sequence (DNA): TGTGCCAGCAGTGAAGAAGCGGGAGGTATGGGCTACACCTTC. This codes for CASSEEAGGMGYTF. V usage is TRBV6-1 and J usage is TRBJ1-2; D gene ambiguous. Deletions cut 1 base from V and 8 bases from J, with 14 bases between. The CDR3 extends over 14 amino acids. In germline, CDR1 is MNHNS, CDR2 SASEGT.

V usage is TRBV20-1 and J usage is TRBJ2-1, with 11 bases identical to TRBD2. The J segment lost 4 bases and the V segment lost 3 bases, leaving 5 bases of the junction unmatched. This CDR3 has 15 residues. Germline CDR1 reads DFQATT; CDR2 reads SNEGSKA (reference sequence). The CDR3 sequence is CSASGGTSGYNEQFF. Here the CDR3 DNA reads TGCAGTGCTAGTGGGGGGACTAGCGGATACAATGAGCAGTTCTTC.

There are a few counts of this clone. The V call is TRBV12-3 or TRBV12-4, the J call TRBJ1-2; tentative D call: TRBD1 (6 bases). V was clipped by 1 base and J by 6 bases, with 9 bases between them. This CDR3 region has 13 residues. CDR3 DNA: TGTGCCAGCAGTTTAGGGGCAGGGGATGGCTACACCTTC. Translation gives CASSLGAGDGYTF.

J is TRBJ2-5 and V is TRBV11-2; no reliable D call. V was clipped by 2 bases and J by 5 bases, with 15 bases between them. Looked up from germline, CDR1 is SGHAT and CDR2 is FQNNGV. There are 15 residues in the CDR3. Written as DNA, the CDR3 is TGTGCCAGCAGCTTATCGCCATCAAAGGAGGAGACCCAGTACTTC. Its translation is CASSLSPSKEETQYF.

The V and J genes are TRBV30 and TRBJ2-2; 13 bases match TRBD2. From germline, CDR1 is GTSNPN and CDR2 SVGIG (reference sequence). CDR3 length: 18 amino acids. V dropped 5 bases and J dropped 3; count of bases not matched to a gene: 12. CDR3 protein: CAWGPWTSGRGYTGELFF. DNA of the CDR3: TGTGCCTGGGGTCCGTGGACTAGCGGGAGAGGGTACACCGGGGAGCTGTTTTTT.

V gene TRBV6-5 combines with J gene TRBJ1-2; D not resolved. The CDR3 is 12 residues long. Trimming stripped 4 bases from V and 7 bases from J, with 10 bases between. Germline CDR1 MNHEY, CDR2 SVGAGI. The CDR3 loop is CASSWGGGGYTF. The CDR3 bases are TGTGCCAGCAGTTGGGGAGGTGGTGGCTACACCTTC.

CDR3 DNA sequence: TGTGCCAGCAGCTTATCTTGGCGGGGGTCGGCAGATACGCAGTATTTT. Amino acids: CASSLSWRGSADTQYF. The gene calls are TRBV7-8 and TRBJ2-3; 7 bases agree with TRBD2. V lost 2 bases and J lost 4; bases outside the gene matches: 9. Germline CDR1 is SGHVS and CDR2 is FQNEAQ. The CDR3 extends over 16 amino acids.